Each of the 16 T cell receptor beta chains below was sequenced from the same sample in a study of blood T cells in healthy people across ages (dated by TCRdb to the mid-2010s). Library generation was performed with 5' RACE. Data came from an Illumina HiSeq 2500. The second PCR ran for about 7 to 11 cycles and used a J-beta primer mix along with a sample-barcoded 5' primer. The public reads were quality trimmed at Q25 with fastp and then assembled into clones with MiXCR by TCRdb, keeping productive beta chains. Each record represents a unique CDR3 protein, reported with the most common genes and DNA among its rows. The sample yields 550,000 to 800,000 distinct CDR3 sequences; roughly 30% were counted once. In total, the top ten clones hold approximately 15% of the sample. Sequences were obtained from blood. The receptors here all came from a woman aged 80 or older in good health. Donor details come from another sample of the same person, matched by shared clones.

As to this clonotype: Possible read error: a much larger clone is one base away. The chain joins TRBV27 to TRBJ2-7, with 9 bases that match TRBD1. The J segment lost 2 bases and the V segment lost 8 bases, leaving 10 bases of the junction unmatched. Germline V gene data show CDR1 as MNHEY and CDR2 as SMNVEV (reference sequence). The CDR3 contains 15 residues. CDR3 in DNA: TGTGCCAGCGGGTTAAGGGGACAGGGCGCCTACGAGCAGTACTTC. Amino acid sequence: CASGLRGQGAYEQYF.

The chain carries TRBV2 and TRBJ2-7, with TRBD1 matching over 7 bases. After removal of 6 bases from V and 3 bases from J, the junction contained 17 bases not matched to a gene. Looked up from germline, CDR1 is SNHLY and CDR2 is FYNNEI. CDR3 length: 17 residues. The CDR3 bases are TGTGCCAGCAGAGAAACGGGACAGACACGTCTCCTCTACGAGCAGTACGTC. Its translation is CASRETGQTRLLYEQYV.

The table lists this clonotype with many counts. This sequence joins TRBV20-1 and TRBJ2-7; TRBD1 is a possible D gene (6 bases). V lost 6 bases and J lost 3, with 9 bases in between. The CDR3 totals 11 residues. Germline V gene sequence: CDR1 DFQATT, CDR2 SNEGSKA (reference sequence). The chain's CDR3 is CSAKGGYEQYF. In DNA form, the CDR3 reads TGCAGTGCCAAAGGGGGCTACGAGCAGTACTTC.

On this clonotype: The germline gene is not matched at one end of the junction; a read error may be the cause. V is TRBV20-1 and J is TRBJ2-7, with 10 bases aligning to TRBD2. The CDR3 loop spans 12 amino acids. The V gene's germline CDR1 is DFQATT and CDR2 SNEGSKA (reference sequence). CDR3 sequence reads: CRASGGGEAQYF. Written as DNA, the CDR3 is TGCAGGGCTAGCGGGGGAGGGGAGGCCCAGTACTTC.

On this clonotype: A much more abundant neighbour one base away suggests this may be a read error. The chain couples TRBV3-1 to TRBJ2-3; 12 nucleotides align to TRBD2. Germline CDR1 and CDR2: LGHDT and YNNKEL (reference sequence). The CDR3 is 18 residues long. Trimming removed 3 bases from V and 4 bases from J; junction bases left unmatched: 11. The CDR3 is CASSHRLAGGFRADTQYF. DNA for the CDR3: TGTGCCAGCAGCCATCGGCTAGCGGGGGGGTTTAGGGCAGATACGCAGTATTTT.

This clonotype was detected ten times or more. The chain is built from TRBV5-1 and TRBJ2-3; D is unclear. Germline CDR1 is SGHRS and CDR2 is YFSETQ. With 5 bases removed from V and 1 base from J, the gap between germline ends came to 5 bases. This CDR3 region has 12 residues. In nucleotides, the CDR3 is TGCGCCAGCAGAGTCGGCACAGATACGCAGTATTTT. Its protein is CASRVGTDTQYF.

This clonotype appeared many times. The V and J genes are TRBV30 and TRBJ2-5; 11 bases line up with TRBD2. There are 13 residues in the CDR3. The ends lost 2 bases at V and 5 bases at J; junction bases unmatched: 1. Germline V CDR1 and CDR2: GTSNPN, SVGIG (reference sequence). CDR3 DNA: TGTGCCTGGAGTATAGCGGGAGGGGAGACCCAGTACTTC. The encoded protein is CAWSIAGGETQYF.

This clonotype was detected once. One junction end does not reproduce the germline sequence, and a read error may be involved. This chain uses TRBV20-1 with TRBJ2-3; 10 bases line up with TRBD2. This CDR3 region has 15 residues. Germline V CDR1 and CDR2: DFQATT, SNEGSKA (reference sequence). The CDR3 bases are TGCAGTGCTAGTAGAACTAGCGGGGACACAGATACGCGGTATTTT. It yields the protein CSASRTSGDTDTRYF.

This clonotype was detected only a few times. The chain recombines TRBV7-9 with TRBJ2-3; no firm D call. Trimming cost V 4 bases and J 5 bases, with 7 bases left between them. Per the germline V gene, CDR1 is SEHNR and CDR2 is FQNEAQ (reference sequence). This CDR3 contains 12 residues. CDR3 bases: TGTGCCAGCAGCTCCAGACGAGATACGCAGTATTTT. Its protein is CASSSRRDTQYF.

With respect to this clonotype: A much larger clone differs by one base, so this may be a read error. The J gene is TRBJ2-7, the V gene TRBV27; possibly TRBD1 or TRBD2 for D (5 bases each). Germline V lookup: CDR1 MNHEY, CDR2 SMNVEV (reference sequence). This CDR3 comprises 16 residues. The CDR3 spells CTSSQSGTVSSYEQYF. The DNA for the CDR3 is TGTACCAGCAGTCAATCCGGGACGGTGAGCTCCTACGAGCAGTACTTC.

This clonotype came up many times. The V call is TRBV5-1, the J call TRBJ2-7, with TRBD1 matching over 8 bases. The V and J ends lost 2 bases and 1 base, in that order; junction bases with no gene match: 5. The CDR3 has 15 amino acids. From germline, CDR1 is SGHRS and CDR2 YFSETQ. This CDR3 reads CASSLDTGGSYEQYF. Written as DNA, the CDR3 is TGCGCCAGCAGCTTAGATACAGGGGGTTCCTACGAGCAGTACTTC.

The V and J genes are TRBV19 and TRBJ2-1; 7 positions match TRBD1. The V gene end was trimmed by 5 bases and the J gene end by 9 bases; junction bases not matched to a gene: 10. CDR3 size: 14 residues. Germline V CDR1 and CDR2: LNHDA, SQIVND (reference sequence). The chain's CDR3 is CASSPGSTGVEQFF. In DNA, the CDR3 is TGTGCCAGTAGTCCTGGCTCCACAGGGGTTGAGCAGTTCTTC.

The table lists this clonotype with many counts. V and J are TRBV20-1 and TRBJ2-1; weak D call: TRBD2 (7 bases). The CDR3 has 13 residues. The germline V gene encodes CDR1 DFQATT and CDR2 SNEGSKA (reference sequence). The germline V and J ends were trimmed by 5 bases and 6 bases, with 14 bases remaining between them. CDR3 bases: TGCAGTGCTCTAGGGGGGGCGGGCAATGAGCAGTTCTTC. Its translation is CSALGGAGNEQFF.

With regard to this clonotype: A single base separates this from a much larger clone, so it may be a read error. The DNA of the CDR3 is TGTGCCACCAGCAAAGCCAATGAGGGGGGCTACGAGCAGTACTTC. It specifies CATSKANEGGYEQYF. This chain joins TRBV15 and TRBJ2-5, with D perhaps assigned TRBD1 or TRBD2 (6 bases each). Matching the DNA end better, TRBJ2-7 makes the J call doubtful. Germline V gene sequence: CDR1 LNHNV, CDR2 YYDKDF (reference sequence). The CDR3 is 15 amino acids.

The sample holds a few counts of this clonotype. A much larger clone lies a single base off, so this may be a read error. The chain employs TRBV9 and TRBJ2-1, with D maybe TRBD1 (5 bases). CDR3 length: 15 residues. Per germline, CDR1 SGDLS and CDR2 YYNGEE. The V end was cut by 3 bases, the J end by 4 bases, with 14 bases between. The CDR3 sequence: CASSGWKGFYNEQFF. CDR3 DNA: TGTGCCAGCAGCGGGTGGAAGGGGTTTTACAATGAGCAGTTCTTC.

A note on this clonotype: This may be a read error: a much more frequent sequence differs by one nucleotide. V usage is TRBV20-1 and J usage is TRBJ2-1; D is unclear. Looked up from germline, CDR1 is DFQATT and CDR2 is SNEGSKA (reference sequence). The CDR3 extends over 14 amino acids. CDR3 protein: CSARVGDSYSEQFF. In nucleotides, the CDR3 is TGCAGTGCTAGAGTGGGTGATTCCTACAGTGAGCAGTTCTTC.